The subject of this entry is one T cell receptor beta chain. This clonotype has just a few counts. It lacks a known antigen. No much larger clone is present one base from it, and per-base qualities are unavailable. This specimen comes from a study of vaccination and CD4 T cells after COVID-19 (dated by TCRdb to 2022 to 2024). With respect to the entire study: SARS-CoV-2 positivity had been established in the convalescent patients by nasal swab PCR, and mild disease was recorded in several of these patients and severe disease in one. In 10 COVID-19 convalescent patients and a few infection-naive healthy vaccine recipients, researchers compared the spike-specific CD4+ TCR repertoire from before mRNA vaccination with the repertoire from after. Post-COVID blood samples from convalescent patients were collected a median of approximately 100 days after diagnosis, with a range of 35 to 161 days. A few convalescent patients gave samples both early after vaccination (day 14) and late after vaccination (days 161 to 241). Six males and four females were included in the convalescent cohort, with two Hispanic individuals, seven Caucasians, two Asians and one multiracial person represented. Participants received two doses of either the Pfizer-BioNTech BNT162b2 vaccine (n=8) or the Moderna mRNA-1273 vaccine (n=2). Culture stimuli were overlapping spike peptide pools from SARS-CoV-2 and from the common cold coronaviruses HCoV-NL63, HCoV-OC43 and HCoV-229E. In control cultures, a CEFX viral epitope pool was used as positive control, an HIV-1 Nef peptide pool was used as negative control, or no peptide was added. Post-vaccine blood samples were obtained a median of around 74 days after the second vaccine dose, with a range of about 12 to 241 days.

This specimen's time point label, per the study, means: late sampling 161 to 241 days after vaccination in three convalescent patients. The treatment or condition label, read with the paper, signifies: approximately nine-day PBMC culture with coronavirus spike peptide pools or control peptides (ViraFEST assay). The ViraFEST assay, used in the study, expanded antigen-specific T cells with peptide pools and then identified the expanded clonotypes through TCR sequencing. The convalescent patients' positive SARS-CoV-2 PCR tests were from March to December 2020, which was before the Alpha, Beta and Delta variants emerged in the United States. Two million PBMCs per well were cultured in IMDM with roughly 5.5% human AB serum and 8.5 to 10 IU/ml IL-2, plus 10 ug/ml peptide pools. On days 3 and 7, half of the culture medium was replaced with fresh IL-2-containing medium. CD4+ T cells were isolated after about 10 days of culture through negative selection using the EasySep CD4+ T cell isolation kit. PBMCs were separated from whole blood using Ficoll-Paque Plus gradient centrifugation and then either used fresh or cryopreserved at -140C. Each culture condition was generally run in triplicate wells.

Libraries were constructed by PCR. At the Johns Hopkins FTIC core, DNA from the cultured CD4+ T cells underwent TCR sequencing with the Oncomine TCR Beta short-read assay. Genomic DNA was extracted from the cultured CD4+ T cells with the QIAamp micro DNA kit. The Oncomine TCR Beta libraries from cultured CD4+ T cells were pooled using unique dual indexes and then sequenced on an Illumina iSeq 100. The published analysis was carried out like this. Non-productive sequences were removed, and CDR3s not starting with C, not ending with F or W, or shorter than 7 amino acids were discarded. Antigen-specific clonotypes were identified using the MANAFEST web application through comparison of peptide-stimulated wells with reference and other culture wells. To be called positive, a clone needed an FDR below 0.05, an odds ratio above 5, and a productive frequency above 0.1% in at least two of three replicate wells. A clonotype was classed as cross-reactive if the clonotype showed significant expansion both in SARS-CoV-2 spike wells and in at least one common cold coronavirus spike condition. Similarity between CDR3 sequences was evaluated in R version 3.6.1 using Levenshtein distances (stringdist) and unrooted phylogenetic trees (ape). TCRdb trimmed public reads at Q25 via fastp, called clones via MiXCR and kept in-frame beta chains. Rows merge per CDR3 protein into single entries with the most common DNA and genes. TCRdb, not the authors, supplied the V and J calls. Across this sample there are approximately 27,000 distinct CDR3 sequences, with under 40% seen only once. The ten largest clones represent roughly 3.5% of the sample.

The study at large found these results: In convalescent patients, a median approximately 86% of post-vaccine SARS-CoV-2-reactive clones were detected only after vaccination, and vaccine-specific priming was suggested by this finding. Relatively few convalescent patients were included in the study, and early timepoints after natural infection were not analyzed. The median number of SARS-CoV-2-reactive clonotypes rose from under 25 after infection to roughly 40 after vaccination, but the change was not significant. Of the vaccine-specific clones in convalescent patients, 304 of 307, or nearly all, reacted only to SARS-CoV-2 spike and did not cross-react with common cold coronaviruses.

V and J lose 6 bases and 0 bases, and a span of 19 bases separates them. Based on the germline V gene, the CDR1 and CDR2 sequences are MNHNS and SASEGT. From its cysteine to its phenylalanine, the CDR3 spans 17 amino acids. CDR3 DNA only is kept here, 51 bases in frame from base 1. The chain employs TRBV6-1 and TRBJ2-3; TRBD2 might be the D gene, on 6 matching bases. The sample consisted of CD4+ T cells from blood, cultured in vitro, taken about 7 months after SARS-CoV-2 vaccination. The origin of this receptor is a human donor who had recovered from COVID-19. CDR3 region: CASRPTSSGLSTDTQYF. In nucleotides, the sequence is TGTGCCAGCAGGCCGACTAGTTCGGGTTTGAGCACAGATACGCAGTATTTT.